This T cell receptor (beta chain) comes out of a study of shared clonotypes between healthy human individuals. CD45RO-negative cells were positively selected for CCR7, leaving out terminally differentiated effector memory CD45RA+ cells. In its sample, this clone was seen a few times. There are 13 residues in the CDR3. CDR1 and CDR2 (germline): SGHNT, YYREEE (reference sequence). V lost 4 bases and J lost 0, with 7 bases in between. TCRdb's copy holds only in-frame clones and misses some; the assay was immunoSEQ multiplex PCR. The sample shows approximately 600,000 clones, approximately 95% of them seen only once.

V is TRBV5-4 and J is TRBJ1-1; D uncertain. Sequencing was performed on naive CD8+ T cells sorted from blood. The TCR sequence derives from a woman aged 25-40 years in good health. CDR3 residues: CASSVTVNTEAFF. The CDR3, as DNA: TGTGCCAGCAGCGTGACGGTGAACACTGAAGCTTTCTTT.